The rows below give T cell receptor beta chains drawn from one sample of a study of cytomegalovirus exposure and HLA in healthy donors. Here immunoSEQ multiplex PCR was the method, and the copy in TCRdb shows in-frame clones only, minus some. The sample shows 150,000 to 200,000 clones, 80% to 90% of them seen only once. Sequenced material: PBMCs. The receptor source for this set is a man between 18 and 35 years old in good health and CMV-seropositive. The CDR3 runs from the conserved cysteine through the conserved F or W. Each record gives: J gene, CDR3 length, D gene, clone size, V gene, CDR3 protein, CDR3 DNA. D genes are given only for firm matches. Expanded clones are given a class, and other clones once, few, many or no size at all.

TRBJ2-7 13 - - TRBV5-1 CASSRDRIYEQYF TGCGCCAGCAGCCGAGACAGAATCTACGAGCAGTACTTC
TRBJ1-4 16 - - TRBV5-1 CASGPGQSRFNEKLFF TGCGCCAGCGGGCCCGGACAGTCCCGATTTAATGAAAAACTGTTTTTT
TRBJ2-2 15 TRBD1 - TRBV9 CASSVDRGDTGELFF TGTGCCAGCAGCGTAGACAGGGGGGACACCGGGGAGCTGTTTTTT
TRBJ1-5 15 - - TRBV27 CASSLSGGSQQPQHF TGTGCCAGCAGTTTAAGCGGGGGGAGTCAACAGCCCCAGCATTTT
TRBJ1-1 10 - - TRBV6-1 CAGGGSEAFF TGTGCCGGCGGGGGCTCTGAAGCTTTCTTT
TRBJ2-1 19 TRBD2 - TRBV18 CASSLLPGLADSSYNEQFF TGTGCCAGCTCACTTTTGCCGGGACTAGCAGACAGCTCCTACAATGAGCAGTTCTTC
TRBJ1-1 12 TRBD1 - TRBV18 CASQGANTEAFF TGTGCCAGCCAGGGGGCGAACACTGAAGCTTTCTTT
TRBJ2-5 14 - - TRBV6-6 CASSYNPSSETQYF TGTGCCAGCAGTTACAATCCTAGCAGCGAGACCCAGTACTTC
TRBJ1-6 13 - - TRBV30 CAWGGIWDSPLHF TGTGCCTGGGGGGGGATTTGGGATTCACCCCTCCACTTT
TRBJ1-1 14 TRBD1 - TRBV10-1 CASSGGQGKTEAFF TGCGCCAGCAGTGGGGGACAGGGTAAAACTGAAGCTTTCTTT
TRBJ1-1 12 - - TRBV7-9 CSSSVPGTEAFF TGTTCCAGCAGCGTTCCCGGGACTGAAGCTTTCTTT
TRBJ1-1 16 - - TRBV9 CASSISPDTSRAEAFF TGTGCCAGCAGCATCTCCCCCGACACCTCGAGGGCTGAAGCTTTCTTT
TRBJ1-1 15 - - TRBV2 CASSEFSLLNTEAFF TGTGCCAGCAGTGAATTCTCCCTGCTAAACACTGAAGCTTTCTTT
TRBJ2-7 16 TRBD2 - TRBV10-1 CASSGVAGGTSYEQYF TGCGCCAGCAGTGGAGTAGCGGGGGGCACCTCCTACGAGCAGTACTTC
TRBJ2-7 14 - - TRBV7-7 CASSPNRLVDEQYF TGTGCCAGCAGCCCAAACAGGCTCGTCGACGAGCAGTACTTC
TRBJ1-6 15 - - TRBV7-6 CASSLGTGPNSPLHF TGTGCCAGCAGCTTAGGTACAGGCCCTAATTCACCCCTCCACTTT
TRBJ2-3 11 - - TRBV5-5 CASSLLDTQYF TGTGCCAGCAGTCTATTGGATACGCAGTATTTT
TRBJ2-2 15 - - TRBV10-3 CAISDEQGSTGELFF TGTGCCATCAGTGATGAGCAGGGATCCACCGGGGAGCTGTTTTTT
TRBJ1-2 12 - once TRBV19 CASTGNPYGYTF TGTGCCAGTACAGGGAACCCATATGGCTACACCTTC
TRBJ2-5 15 TRBD2 - TRBV5-1 CASSWTSGGQETQYF TGCGCCAGCAGCTGGACTAGCGGGGGCCAAGAGACCCAGTACTTC
TRBJ2-1 17 TRBD2 - TRBV5-8 CASSLEGRLAGDNEQFF TGTGCCAGCAGCTTGGAAGGTCGACTAGCGGGGGACAATGAGCAGTTCTTC
TRBJ2-5 16 TRBD2 - TRBV7-9 CASSIPSGRVKETQYF TGTGCCAGCAGCATACCTAGCGGAAGGGTCAAAGAGACCCAGTACTTC